This TCR beta chain was recorded in a study of T cell repertoires in cytomegalovirus infection. The wider study: Based on public TCR beta signatures, there were indications of CMV infection and of a matching HLA type. Study-wide points: HLA-C-restricted CMV-specific TCR beta clonotypes were dominant in the ex vivo response. Carriers of CMV plus the relevant HLA were identified by cumulative public TCR beta family frequency.

CDR3 length: 15 residues. Germline V gene sequence: CDR1 MNHEY, CDR2 SVGEGT. Each CDR3 protein is one row after TCRdb ran MiXCR on the reads. Of nearly 650,000 distinct CDR3 sequences detected, 20% to 25% appear once; the ten largest clones hold approximately 8.2%. In regard to this clonotype: The antigen is unknown.

This TCR was recovered from a human donor in good health (CMV status not recorded). Some clones in this sample may be carry-over from other donors' samples. Specimen: CD8+ T cells from PBMCs. This chain connects TRBV6-2 or TRBV6-3 to TRBJ2-7, with TRBD1 matching 10 bases. The CDR3, as DNA: TGTGCCAGCAGTCACTCCGGGACAGGGGTTTACGAGCAGTACGTC. Its translation is CASSHSGTGVYEQYV.